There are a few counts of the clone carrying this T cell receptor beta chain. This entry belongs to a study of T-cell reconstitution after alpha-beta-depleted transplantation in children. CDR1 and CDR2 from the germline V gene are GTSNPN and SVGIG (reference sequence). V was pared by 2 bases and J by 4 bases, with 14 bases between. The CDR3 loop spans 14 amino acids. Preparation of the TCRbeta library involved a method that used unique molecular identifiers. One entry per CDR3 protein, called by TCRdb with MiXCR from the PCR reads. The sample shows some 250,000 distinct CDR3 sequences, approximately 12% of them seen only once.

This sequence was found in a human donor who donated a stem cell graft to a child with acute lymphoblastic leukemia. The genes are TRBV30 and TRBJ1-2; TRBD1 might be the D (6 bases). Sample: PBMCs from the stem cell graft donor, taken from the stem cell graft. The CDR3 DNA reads TGTGCCTGGAGTTATATGGACAGTAGCTATGGCTACACCTTC. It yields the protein CAWSYMDSSYGYTF.